This T cell receptor (beta chain) was recorded in a study of cytomegalovirus exposure and HLA in healthy donors. The study, taken as a whole, reports: Association of approximately 16,000 TCR beta sequences with HLA alleles was found at 0.05 false discovery rate in a later analysis. In a later analysis, HLA-associated beta chains showed higher expansion and lower generation probabilities than comparable chains.

Both 60 Vbeta primers and 13 Jbeta primers went into the PCR. Authors' data handling: A later analysis counted 70 million to 85 million unique TCR beta chains, about 10 million shared. Using immunoSEQ multiplex PCR, the repertoire was profiled, and TCRdb retains in-frame clones only, with some absent. The DNA was the basis for D and trimming; V, J and clone size are from that table. This sample yields about 130,000 clones, of which around three quarters are seen a single time; 0.95% to 1.5% belongs to the top ten. This CDR3 has 17 residues. The germline CDR1 and CDR2 sequences are LGHNA and YNFKEQ. Trimming removed 2 bases from V and 0 bases from J, with 17 bases in between. Of note for this clone: Its antigen is undetermined.

Sample: PBMCs. The chain couples TRBV4-2 to TRBJ2-7; perhaps TRBD2 as D (5 bases). This receptor was identified in a female donor in good health and CMV-seronegative. CDR3 nucleotide sequence: TGTGCCAGCAGCCAAACCAGTAGCGAAAGGAGCTCCTACGAGCAGTACTTC. It translates to CASSQTSSERSSYEQYF.